The 8 T cell receptor beta chains below come from one sample, sequenced in a study of identifying expanded T cells in peripheral blood. Some clones are missing from TCRdb's copy, which holds only in-frame ones; the method was immunoSEQ multiplex PCR. Of some 80,000 clones in the sample, around nine tenths were seen once. Sequencing was done on a sample of blood. The receptors derive from a person between 18 and 75 years old in good health.

The rearrangement joins TRBV28 to TRBJ2-1; 7 bases match TRBD1. J gave up 7 bases and V 8 bases, and 11 bases lay outside the gene matches. CDR1 MDHEN and CDR2 SYDVKM come from the germline V gene. The CDR3 is 14 amino acids. CDR3 region: CASSLAQGRNEQFF. The CDR3 region has the DNA TGTGCCAGCTCCCTAGCACAGGGGCGGAATGAGCAGTTCTTC.

As DNA, the CDR3 is TGTGCCAGCATCCCCGACAGGGTTCCAGGGACCCAGTACTTC. Translating gives CASIPDRVPGTQYF. The chain uses TRBV6-1 and TRBJ2-5; 7 bases line up with TRBD1. V gave up 7 bases and J gave up 7 bases; unmatched junction bases: 12. Germline CDR1 is MNHNS and CDR2 is SASEGT. CDR3 length equals 14 residues.

V and J are TRBV10-3 and TRBJ2-1; D is uncertain. V lost 8 bases and J lost 5, with 10 bases in between. CDR1 and CDR2 (germline): ENHRY, SYGVKD. The CDR3 covers 12 residues. This CDR3 is CAILAEHNEQFF. The CDR3, as DNA: TGTGCCATCTTGGCTGAACACAATGAGCAGTTCTTC.

The chain has TRBV5-1 and TRBJ1-1, with 10 bases that match TRBD1. The CDR3 is 16 amino acids. Germline V lookup: CDR1 SGHRS, CDR2 YFSETQ. Trimming cost V 0 bases and J 4 bases; bases outside gene matches: 6. The CDR3 DNA follows: TGCGCCAGCAGCTTGGCCGGCGGGACAGGGGCCACTGAAGCTTTCTTT. Translating gives CASSLAGGTGATEAFF.

This clone was observed once. CDR3 in amino acids: CASSFGTEQPQHF. CDR3 bases: TGTGCCAGCAGTTTCGGGACAGAGCAGCCCCAGCATTTT. The J gene is TRBJ1-5, the V gene TRBV6-6, with 7 nucleotides matching TRBD1. Looked up from germline, CDR1 is MNHNY and CDR2 is SVGAGI (reference sequence). This CDR3 region has 13 residues. V dropped 4 bases and J dropped 7; count of bases not matched to a gene: 4.

The chain couples TRBV10-3 to TRBJ2-1; 10 bases line up with TRBD2. The V gene end was trimmed by 4 bases and the J gene end by 7 bases; junction bases not matched to a gene: 13. CDR3 length equals 17 residues. Germline V gives CDR1 ENHRY, CDR2 SYGVKD. The DNA of the CDR3 is TGTGCCATCAGTGGAGGTAGTGGGACTAGCGTAATAAATGAGCAGTTCTTC. Protein sequence: CAISGGSGTSVINEQFF.

This clone showed up just once. The chain combines TRBV7-2 with TRBJ2-3; no clear D gene. The V end was cut by 2 bases, the J end by 4 bases, with 1 base between. This CDR3 contains 11 residues. The germline CDR1 and CDR2 sequences are SGHTA and FQGNSA. CDR3 sequence (DNA): TGTGCCAGCAGCTTATCAGATACGCAGTATTTT. Translating it yields CASSLSDTQYF.

This sequence joins TRBV5-5 and TRBJ2-2, with no clear D. CDR1 is SGHKS and CDR2 is YYEKEE in the germline V gene (reference sequence). Trimming pared 1 base from V and 1 base from J, leaving 5 bases between. The CDR3 is made up of 14 amino acids. CDR3 sequence reads: CASSLTMNTGELFF. The CDR3 DNA follows: TGTGCCAGCAGCTTGACGATGAACACCGGGGAGCTGTTTTTT.